These T cell receptor beta chains were read from a single sample in a study of blood T cell repertoires in COVID-19. Generated by immunoSEQ multiplex PCR, the TCRdb table keeps only in-frame clones and is missing some. Altogether about 160,000 clones are present, about nine tenths being singletons, with the ten largest covering about 4%. Sequences were obtained from peripheral blood. The receptor set was obtained from an older woman with active or convalescent COVID-19. CDR3s include the opening cysteine and the closing phenylalanine or tryptophan. The order of the fields is D gene, clone size, J gene, V gene, CDR3 protein, CDR3 DNA. The D gene is left open where the match is weak. For some rows the clone size is stated as once, few or many, or as a class when expanded; others skip it.

NA,NA,TRBJ2-1,TRBV18,CASSRLSGGYNEQFF,TGTGCCAGCTCTCGATTGTCAGGGGGGTACAATGAGCAGTTCTTC
NA,NA,TRBJ2-7,TRBV19,CASSISPTAIYEQYF,TGTGCCAGTAGTATATCCCCGACAGCCATCTACGAGCAGTACTTC
TRBD1,NA,TRBJ1-1,TRBV18,CASSPPGQGENTEAFF,TGTGCCAGCTCACCGCCGGGACAGGGCGAAAACACTGAAGCTTTCTTT
NA,NA,TRBJ1-1,TRBV9,CASSSRTSEAFF,TGTGCCAGCAGCTCTAGAACCTCTGAAGCTTTCTTT
NA,NA,TRBJ1-5,TRBV5-6,CASSLGAGGEISNQPQHF,TGTGCCAGCAGCTTGGGGGCGGGGGGAGAGATAAGCAATCAGCCCCAGCATTTT
NA,NA,TRBJ2-7,TRBV7-2,CASSLRLGVEQYF,TGTGCCAGCAGCTTACGGCTAGGGGTCGAGCAGTACTTC
TRBD2,NA,TRBJ2-3,TRBV5-1,CASSLLAGADTQYF,TGCGCCAGCAGCTTACTAGCGGGAGCAGATACGCAGTATTTT
NA,few,TRBJ1-6,TRBV19,CASSSTGNYNSPLHF,TGTGCCAGTAGTTCCACAGGAAACTATAATTCACCCCTCCACTTT
NA,once,TRBJ1-1,TRBV12-3/TRBV12-4,CASNSSPSGAFF,TGTGCCAGCAACTCGTCCCCTTCGGGAGCTTTCTTT
NA,NA,TRBJ1-2,TRBV4-3,CASNNQGINGYTF,TGCGCCAGCAACAATCAGGGCATCAATGGCTACACCTTC
TRBD2,NA,TRBJ2-7,TRBV7-9,CASSLGTSGGVYEQYF,TGTGCCAGCAGCTTAGGGACTAGCGGGGGGGTCTACGAGCAGTACTTC
NA,NA,TRBJ2-7,TRBV29-1,CSVVFKETAEQYF,TGCAGCGTTGTTTTTAAGGAGACGGCCGAGCAGTACTTC
TRBD1,few,TRBJ1-1,TRBV6-5,CASSSPGTAKAFF,TGTGCCAGCAGTTCACCCGGGACAGCTAAAGCTTTCTTT
NA,NA,TRBJ2-1,TRBV6-2/TRBV6-3,CASSSTGNEQFF,TGTGCCAGCAGTTCCACAGGCAATGAGCAGTTCTTC
TRBD2,NA,TRBJ2-1,TRBV19,CASSMAGTRVSNEQFF,TGTGCCAGTAGTATGGCCGGGACTAGAGTATCCAATGAGCAGTTCTTC
NA,few,TRBJ2-5,TRBV6-1,CASSENSQETQYF,TGTGCCAGCAGTGAAAACAGCCAAGAGACCCAGTACTTC
NA,NA,TRBJ2-7,TRBV2,CASSVNYEQYF,TGTGCCAGCAGTGTTAACTACGAGCAGTACTTC
TRBD1,NA,TRBJ1-5,TRBV6-4,CASSGDSSNQPQHF,TGTGCCAGCAGTGGGGACAGTAGCAATCAGCCCCAGCATTTT
NA,NA,TRBJ1-1,TRBV13,CASRTRGVGTEAFF,TGTGCCAGCAGGACTCGGGGGGTGGGCACTGAAGCTTTCTTT
NA,few,TRBJ2-1,TRBV7-9,CASGDNEQFF,TGTGCCAGCGGAGACAATGAGCAGTTCTTC
NA,NA,TRBJ1-5,TRBV6-6,CASSSLTGNSNQPQHF,TGTGCCAGCAGTTCCCTAACGGGGAATAGCAATCAGCCCCAGCATTTT
TRBD2,NA,TRBJ2-5,TRBV5-4,CASSRIAGGGETQYF,TGTGCCAGCAGCCGTATAGCGGGGGGAGGAGAGACCCAGTACTTC
NA,NA,TRBJ2-7,TRBV19,CASSISGGMGSYEQYF,TGTGCCAGTAGTATATCAGGAGGGATGGGATCCTACGAGCAGTACTTC
NA,few,TRBJ1-5,TRBV19,CASVPTDRGGISNQPQHF,TGTGCCAGTGTCCCGACAGATAGAGGCGGAATTAGCAATCAGCCCCAGCATTTT
NA,NA,TRBJ1-5,TRBV6-2/TRBV6-3,CASSADNSNQPQHF,TGTGCCAGCAGTGCAGACAATAGCAATCAGCCCCAGCATTTT
NA,once,TRBJ1-1,TRBV11-2,CASSPIGGGLMNTEAFF,TGTGCCAGCAGCCCTATTGGGGGGGGCCTTATGAACACTGAAGCTTTCTTT
TRBD1,NA,TRBJ1-2,TRBV5-4,CASRVRAGGFGYTF,TGTGCCAGCCGTGTGCGGGCAGGGGGCTTTGGCTACACCTTC
NA,NA,TRBJ1-2,TRBV4-1,CASSQSPRGTDYGYTF,TGCGCCAGCAGCCAAAGTCCGCGAGGAACGGACTATGGCTACACCTTC
TRBD1,NA,TRBJ2-2,TRBV12-3/TRBV12-4,CASSRDSTGELFF,TGTGCCAGCAGCCGGGACAGCACCGGGGAGCTGTTTTTT
NA,NA,TRBJ2-7,TRBV11-2,CASSAQPLDVLGEQYF,TGTGCCAGCAGCGCCCAACCACTAGACGTCCTGGGCGAGCAGTACTTC
NA,once,TRBJ1-3,TRBV6-5,CASRRNSVADTIYF,TGTGCCAGCAGGAGGAACTCAGTTGCGGACACCATATATTTT
TRBD2,NA,TRBJ2-7,TRBV7-2,CASSLDPGGPREQYF,TGTGCCAGCAGCTTAGACCCGGGGGGGCCGCGGGAGCAGTACTTC